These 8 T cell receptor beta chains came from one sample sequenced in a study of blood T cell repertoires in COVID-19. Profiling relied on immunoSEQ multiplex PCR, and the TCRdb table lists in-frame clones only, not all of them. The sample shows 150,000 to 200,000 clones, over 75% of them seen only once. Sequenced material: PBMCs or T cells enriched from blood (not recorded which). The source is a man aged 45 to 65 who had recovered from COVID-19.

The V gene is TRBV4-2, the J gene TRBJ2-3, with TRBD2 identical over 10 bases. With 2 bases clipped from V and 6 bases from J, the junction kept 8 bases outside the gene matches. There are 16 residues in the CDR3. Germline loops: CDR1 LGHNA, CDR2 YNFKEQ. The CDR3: CASSQKLPGLADTQYF. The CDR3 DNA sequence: TGTGCCAGCAGCCAAAAACTCCCGGGACTAGCGGATACGCAGTATTTT.

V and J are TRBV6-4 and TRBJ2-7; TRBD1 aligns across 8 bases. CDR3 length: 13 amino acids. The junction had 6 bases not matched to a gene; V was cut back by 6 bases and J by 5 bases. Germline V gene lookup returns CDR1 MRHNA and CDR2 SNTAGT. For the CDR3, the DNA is TGTGCCAGCAGCCAGGGGGCAAAAAACGAGCAGTACTTC. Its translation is CASSQGAKNEQYF.

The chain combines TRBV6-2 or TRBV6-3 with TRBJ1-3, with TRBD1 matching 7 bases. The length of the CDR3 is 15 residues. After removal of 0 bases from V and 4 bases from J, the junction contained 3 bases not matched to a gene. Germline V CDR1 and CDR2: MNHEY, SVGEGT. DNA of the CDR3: TGTGCCAGCAGTTACTCCAGACAGGGAGGAAACACCATATATTTT. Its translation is CASSYSRQGGNTIYF.

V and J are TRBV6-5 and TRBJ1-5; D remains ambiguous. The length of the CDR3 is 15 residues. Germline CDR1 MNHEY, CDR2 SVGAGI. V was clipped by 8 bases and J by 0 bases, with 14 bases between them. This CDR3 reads CASSTVRYSNQPQHF. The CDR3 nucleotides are TGTGCCAGCTCTACGGTACGGTATAGCAATCAGCCCCAGCATTTT.

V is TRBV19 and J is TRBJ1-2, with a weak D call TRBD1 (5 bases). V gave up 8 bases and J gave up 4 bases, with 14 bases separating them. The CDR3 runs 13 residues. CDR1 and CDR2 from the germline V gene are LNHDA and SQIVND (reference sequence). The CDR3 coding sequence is TGTGCCAGTGCCTATAGTACAGGCTATGGCTACACCTTC. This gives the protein CASAYSTGYGYTF.

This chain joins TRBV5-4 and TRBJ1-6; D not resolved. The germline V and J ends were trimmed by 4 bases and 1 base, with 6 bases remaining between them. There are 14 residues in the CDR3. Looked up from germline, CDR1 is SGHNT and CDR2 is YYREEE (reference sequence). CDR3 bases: TGTGCCAGCAGCCTGACATCCTATAATTCACCCCTCCACTTT. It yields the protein CASSLTSYNSPLHF.

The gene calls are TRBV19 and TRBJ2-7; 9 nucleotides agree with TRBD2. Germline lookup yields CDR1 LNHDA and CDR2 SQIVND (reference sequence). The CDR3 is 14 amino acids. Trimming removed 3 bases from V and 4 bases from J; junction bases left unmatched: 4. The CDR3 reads CASSIATSGYEQYF. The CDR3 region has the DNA TGTGCCAGTAGTATCGCCACTAGCGGGTACGAGCAGTACTTC.

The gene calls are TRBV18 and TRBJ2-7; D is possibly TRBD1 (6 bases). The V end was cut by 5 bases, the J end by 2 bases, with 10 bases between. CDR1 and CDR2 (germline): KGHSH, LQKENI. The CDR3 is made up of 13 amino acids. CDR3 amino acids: CASSSGQTYEQYF. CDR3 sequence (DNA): TGTGCCAGCTCATCAGGACAGACCTACGAGCAGTACTTC.